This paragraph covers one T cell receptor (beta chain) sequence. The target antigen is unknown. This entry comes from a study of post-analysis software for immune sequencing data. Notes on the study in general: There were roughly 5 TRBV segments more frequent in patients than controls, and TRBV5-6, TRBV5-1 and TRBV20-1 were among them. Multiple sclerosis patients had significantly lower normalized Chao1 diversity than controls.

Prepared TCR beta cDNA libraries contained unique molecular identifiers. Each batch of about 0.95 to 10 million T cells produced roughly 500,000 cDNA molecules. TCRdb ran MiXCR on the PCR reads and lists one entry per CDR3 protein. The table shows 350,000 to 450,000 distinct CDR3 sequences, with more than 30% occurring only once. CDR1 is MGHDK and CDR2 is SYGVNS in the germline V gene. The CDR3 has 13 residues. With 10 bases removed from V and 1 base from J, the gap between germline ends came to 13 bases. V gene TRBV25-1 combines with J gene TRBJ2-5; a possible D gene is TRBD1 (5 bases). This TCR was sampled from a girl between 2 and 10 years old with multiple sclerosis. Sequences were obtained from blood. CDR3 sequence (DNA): TGTGCCAACGGTTCGACAGTCCAAGAGACCCAGTACTTC. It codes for CANGSTVQETQYF.